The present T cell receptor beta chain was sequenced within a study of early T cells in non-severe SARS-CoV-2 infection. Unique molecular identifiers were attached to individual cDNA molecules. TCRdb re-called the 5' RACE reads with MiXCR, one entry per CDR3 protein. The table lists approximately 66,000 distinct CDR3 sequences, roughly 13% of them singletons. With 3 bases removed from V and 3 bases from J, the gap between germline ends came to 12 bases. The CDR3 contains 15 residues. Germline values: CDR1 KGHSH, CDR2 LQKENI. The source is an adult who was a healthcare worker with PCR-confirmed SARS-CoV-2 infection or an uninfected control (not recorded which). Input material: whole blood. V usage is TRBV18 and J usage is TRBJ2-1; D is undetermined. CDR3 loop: CASSPAGSSYNEQFF. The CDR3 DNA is TGTGCCAGCTCACCGGCCGGCTCGAGCTACAATGAGCAGTTCTTC.